A single sample is the source of the 9 T cell receptor beta chains below, sequenced in a study of T cells in Graves' hyperthyroidism and ophthalmopathy. It was RNA transcripts that yielded the amplified TCR beta CDR3 regions. The HTBI primer set drove a first-round RT-PCR of the TCR CDR3. MiXCR, run by TCRdb on the multiplex PCR reads, gives a single entry per CDR3 protein. Found here are around 690,000 distinct CDR3 sequences, around 21% of them singletons; the top ten hold 30% to 40%. Sample: blood. These receptor sequences come from a man aged 25 to 40 with Graves' ophthalmopathy.

This rearrangement joins TRBV7-9 to TRBJ2-7; no definite D call. The CDR3 runs 14 residues. Between the trimmed V and J ends, which lost 0 bases and 1 base, there was a span of 7 bases. Germline CDR1 and CDR2: SEHNR and FQNEAQ (reference sequence). CDR3 nucleotide sequence: TGTGCCAGCAGCTTAGCCTCTTTATCCTACGAGCAGTACTTC. It encodes CASSLASLSYEQYF. Looking up the rest from reference TRBV7-9 and TRBJ2-7 gives the full variable domain: DTGVSQNPRHKITKRGQNVTFRCDPISEHNRLYWYRQTLGQGPEFLTYFQNEAQLEKSRLLSDRFSAERPKGSFSTLEIQRTEQGDSAMYLCASSLASLSYEQYFGPGTRLTVT.

This clonotype showed up many times. The chain is built from TRBV2 and TRBJ1-4; TRBD1 matches 8 bases. V lost 3 bases, J lost 5 bases, and 5 bases stayed unmatched. Germline-derived CDR1 and CDR2 are SNHLY and FYNNEI. The CDR3 covers 15 residues. CDR3 nucleotides: TGTGCCAGCAGTGAGGCCGGGACAGGAAATGAAAAACTGTTTTTT. Encoded protein: CASSEAGTGNEKLFF.

The rearrangement links TRBV11-2 to TRBJ1-4, with TRBD1 identical over 8 bases. This CDR3 has 14 amino acids. V gave up 5 bases and J gave up 8 bases; unmatched junction bases: 7. Per germline, CDR1 SGHAT and CDR2 FQNNGV. The DNA of the CDR3 is TGTGCCAGCAGCCCCACGACAGGGGACGAAAAACTGTTTTTT. Translated: CASSPTTGDEKLFF.

This clonotype came up a few times. The V and J genes are TRBV29-1 and TRBJ2-7; unclear D gene. This CDR3 has 11 amino acids. CDR1 and CDR2 from the germline V gene are SQVTM and ANQGSEA. V was clipped by 7 bases and J by 4 bases, with 11 bases between them. CDR3 in amino acids: CSAAWGYEQYF. CDR3 bases: TGCAGCGCCGCGTGGGGATACGAGCAGTACTTC.

The table lists this clonotype with a few counts. One junction end disagrees with the germline gene, perhaps due to a read error. The J gene is TRBJ2-5, the V gene TRBV7-7; D gene unclear. The length of the CDR3 is 14 residues. Per germline, CDR1 SSHAT and CDR2 FNYEAQ (reference sequence). The CDR3 DNA follows: TGTGCTAGCAGCCTGTACGGCCAGCAAGAGACCCAGTACTTC. This translates into CASSLYGQQETQYF.

The chain is built from TRBV5-1 and TRBJ2-7, with TRBD2 matching 7 bases. Germline V gene lookup returns CDR1 SGHRS and CDR2 YFSETQ. Germline trimming cut 4 bases from V and 2 bases from J; bases unmatched to any gene: 6. There are 14 residues in the CDR3. DNA for the CDR3: TGCGCCAGCAGCCGAGCGGGGAGGGCCTACGAGCAGTACTTC. It specifies CASSRAGRAYEQYF.

This clonotype was picked up a small number of times. This sequence joins TRBV12-3 or TRBV12-4 and TRBJ2-3, with TRBD2 matching 13 bases. The J segment lost 0 bases and the V segment lost 7 bases, leaving 4 bases of the junction unmatched. The CDR3 loop spans 16 amino acids. The CDR3 sequence is CASTGLAGASTDTQYF. The CDR3 bases are TGTGCCAGCACCGGACTAGCGGGAGCTAGCACAGATACGCAGTATTTT.

The rearrangement joins TRBV5-1 to TRBJ2-7, with TRBD1 matching 7 bases. This CDR3 region has 15 residues. After removal of 4 bases from V and 2 bases from J, the junction contained 9 bases not matched to a gene. Germline values: CDR1 SGHRS, CDR2 YFSETQ. In DNA, the CDR3 is TGCGCCAGCAGCCTCCGGGACAGATCCGCCTACGAGCAGTACTTC. It specifies CASSLRDRSAYEQYF.

This chain uses TRBV19 with TRBJ1-2; D call uncertain. The CDR3 totals 15 residues. Trimming stripped 5 bases from V and 6 bases from J, with 19 bases between. Looked up from germline, CDR1 is LNHDA and CDR2 is SQIVND (reference sequence). This chain's CDR3 is CASSLTGRGTDGYTF. The CDR3 coding sequence is TGTGCCAGTAGTCTAACCGGGAGAGGTACGGATGGCTACACCTTC.